These T cell receptor beta chains were read from a single sample in a study of T cell changes during pregnancy in multiple sclerosis. Clones were sequenced by immunoSEQ multiplex PCR, and TCRdb holds only the in-frame ones, with some missing. This sample carries some 41,000 clones, about 90% of them seen once, and the ten largest clones take 9% to 10%. Sequencing was performed on CD8+ T cells from peripheral blood mononuclear cells, taken in the first trimester of pregnancy. These TCRs come from a female donor with multiple sclerosis, enrolled in a pregnancy study. The CDR3 runs from the conserved cysteine through the conserved F or W.

V gene	J gene	CDR3 protein
TRBV9	TRBJ2-1	CASTALAGGNEQFF
TRBV12-5	TRBJ2-2	CASGLPSGISGEVNTGELFF
TRBV7-6	TRBJ1-2	CASSSAVSGPYGYTF
TRBV11-2	TRBJ2-7	CASSTLLENLHEQYF
TRBV10-3	TRBJ1-1	CAISERGQLNTEAFF
TRBV30	TRBJ1-1	CAWSTGHMIEAFF
TRBV4-3	TRBJ1-2	CASSQEPPERKYGYTF
TRBV7-6	TRBJ2-2	CASSLAGRTGELFF
TRBV27	TRBJ2-7	CASRKGAYEQYF
TRBV19	TRBJ2-1	CASSITSGGGNEQFF
TRBV6-6	TRBJ2-3	CASRTGEADTQYF
TRBV19	TRBJ2-7	CASRLAGAGEQYF
TRBV21-1	TRBJ1-1	CASRYGTPMNTEAFF
TRBV5-4	TRBJ1-2	CASSLGGGPYFYGYTF
TRBV28	TRBJ1-2	CASSLTDRVYGYTF
TRBV27	TRBJ1-5	CASSVTGYSNQPQHF
TRBV29-1	TRBJ2-7	CSAPRGKGAEYEQYF
TRBV19	TRBJ2-7	CASSSGTSGYEQYF
TRBV30	TRBJ2-1	CASLRGGSWDEQFF
TRBV7-6	TRBJ2-7	CASSNHRDRERYEQYF
TRBV7-8	TRBJ1-1	CASSLDTGDNTEAFF
TRBV18	TRBJ2-1	CASSPVNREQFF
TRBV2	TRBJ2-1	CASGGEGGLGPYNEQFF
TRBV7-6	TRBJ1-1	CAIQKGGGTEAFF
TRBV7-9	TRBJ1-2	CASSLDGGLYGYTF
TRBV7-2	TRBJ1-1	CASSLGTYLRKEGSTEAFF
TRBV12-5	TRBJ1-2	CASGFPGGEINYGYTF
TRBV9	TRBJ2-6	CASSVERSSSGANVLTF
TRBV5-1	TRBJ1-2	CASSFRTANYGYTF
TRBV11-2	TRBJ2-7	CASSYTDNRYEQYF
TRBV2	TRBJ2-1	CASSVLVADYNEQFF
TRBV5-1	TRBJ2-1	CASSLTSGRSPYNEQFF